The 29 T cell receptor beta chains given below trace back to one sample, sequenced in a study of cytomegalovirus exposure and HLA in healthy donors. Vbeta (60) and Jbeta (13) primers were used in the PCR. Repertoires were generated with immunoSEQ multiplex PCR, while TCRdb's copy carries only in-frame clones and drops some. In the table there are tens of thousands of clones, approximately 63% of which are singletons. What was sequenced was PBMCs. These receptor sequences come from a woman between 50 and 59 years old in good health and CMV-seropositive.

The rearrangement uses TRBV18 and TRBJ2-2; 7 bases are a match to TRBD1. The CDR3 is 15 amino acids. Looked up from germline, CDR1 is KGHSH and CDR2 is LQKENI. After removal of 6 bases from V and 5 bases from J, the junction contained 9 bases not matched to a gene. The CDR3 reads CASSLTGVRTGELFF. The DNA for the CDR3 is TGTGCCAGCTCGCTAACAGGGGTTCGTACCGGGGAGCTGTTTTTT. The full variable domain, in which reference TRBV18 and TRBJ2-2 provide the parts outside the CDR3, is NAGVMQNPRHLVRRRGQEARLRCSPMKGHSHVYWYRQLPEEGLKFMVYLQKENIIDESGMPKERFSAEFPKEGPSILRIQQVVRGDSAAYFCASSLTGVRTGELFFGEGSRLTVL.

CDR3 protein: CSQTGSAEAFF. CDR3 bases: TGCAGCCAGACAGGGAGCGCTGAAGCTTTCTTT. This rearrangement joins TRBV20-1 to TRBJ1-1; 7 nucleotides align to TRBD1. Germline CDR1 DFQATT, CDR2 SNEGSKA (reference sequence). The CDR3 length is 11 residues.

In this sample, this clone turned up a few times. This sequence joins TRBV7-2 and TRBJ2-5, with 9 bases aligning to TRBD2. Germline-derived CDR1 and CDR2 are SGHTA and FQGNSA. This CDR3 region has 12 residues. V lost 1 base to trimming and J lost 14 bases; unmatched junction nucleotides: 5. CDR3 amino acids: CASSLGSSGDYF. Written as DNA, the CDR3 is TGTGCCAGCAGCTTAGGGTCTAGCGGGGATTACTTC.

The CDR3 is CASSPLSAADTEAFF. CDR3 nucleotides: TGTGCCAGCTCACCGTTATCAGCGGCAGACACTGAAGCTTTCTTT. This chain links TRBV18 with TRBJ1-1; D uncertain. The length of the CDR3 is 15 residues. The V and J ends lost 3 bases and 3 bases respectively, with 14 bases between them. Germline CDR1 reads KGHSH; CDR2 reads LQKENI.

This chain joins TRBV28 and TRBJ1-3; 7 bases fit TRBD1. The CDR3 length is 16 residues. J gave up 0 bases and V 5 bases, and 7 bases lay outside the gene matches. CDR1 MDHEN and CDR2 SYDVKM come from the germline V gene. As DNA, the CDR3 is TGTGCCAGCAGTCCCGGGACAGCCAGCTCTGGAAACACCATATATTTT. It translates to CASSPGTASSGNTIYF.

This rearrangement joins TRBV5-5 to TRBJ1-1; D is possibly TRBD1 (5 bases). The V gene lost 9 bases and the J gene lost 0 bases, with 12 bases spanning the gap. This CDR3 has 13 amino acids. Germline V gene lookup returns CDR1 SGHKS and CDR2 YYEKEE (reference sequence). CDR3 in amino acids: CATRTDMNTEAFF. The CDR3 region has the DNA TGTGCCACCCGGACGGACATGAACACTGAAGCTTTCTTT.

This CDR3 reads CASSHGTSGDHDEQFF. CDR3 DNA sequence: TGCGCCAGCAGTCACGGGACTAGCGGAGACCACGATGAGCAGTTCTTC. The rearrangement joins TRBV10-1 to TRBJ2-1, with 11 bases lining up with TRBD2. Germline loops: CDR1 WNHNN, CDR2 SYGVQD (reference sequence). The junction had 11 bases not matched to a gene; V was cut back by 5 bases and J by 8 bases. This CDR3 comprises 16 residues.

The chain links TRBV7-2 to TRBJ2-1; TRBD2 agrees at 8 bases. The V and J ends lost 0 bases and 8 bases, in that order; junction bases with no gene match: 15. CDR1 is SGHTA, CDR2 FQGNSA, per germline. The CDR3 runs 18 residues. The CDR3 sequence: CASSLARSSGIGVYEQFF. CDR3 bases: TGTGCCAGCAGCTTAGCGCGTAGTAGCGGGATAGGTGTCTATGAGCAGTTCTTC.

DNA of the CDR3: TGTGCCAGCACTCCTCCCGGGGGGGACATGAACACTGAAGCTTTCTTT. It codes for CASTPPGGDMNTEAFF. The chain combines TRBV28 with TRBJ1-1; D is possibly TRBD1 (6 bases). CDR1 MDHEN and CDR2 SYDVKM come from the germline V gene. The CDR3 length is 16 residues. V shed 7 bases and J shed 0 bases, with 18 bases lying between them.

V is TRBV27 and J is TRBJ1-6, with 10 bases lining up with TRBD1. CDR1 is MNHEY and CDR2 is SMNVEV in the germline V gene (reference sequence). Losses at the gene ends were 6 bases for V and 9 bases for J; bases not matched to a gene: 11. The CDR3 length is 16 residues. CDR3 loop: CASRTDRGARSSPLHF. Written as DNA, the CDR3 is TGTGCCAGCAGAACGGACAGGGGGGCAAGGAGTTCACCCCTCCACTTT.

The V and J genes are TRBV6-5 and TRBJ2-2; 8 positions agree with TRBD1. The CDR3 consists of 14 residues. CDR1 is MNHEY and CDR2 is SVGAGI in the germline V gene. The V and J ends lost 6 bases and 3 bases, in that order; junction bases with no gene match: 3. This chain's CDR3 is CASSLDRDTGELFF. In DNA form, the CDR3 reads TGTGCCAGCAGCCTGGACAGGGACACCGGGGAGCTGTTTTTT.

The table lists this clone with a few counts. V and J are TRBV7-7 and TRBJ2-5; 7 nucleotides line up with TRBD1. The V gene's germline CDR1 is SSHAT and CDR2 FNYEAQ (reference sequence). The CDR3 has 15 residues. Losses at the gene ends were 1 base for V and 3 bases for J; bases not matched to a gene: 5. The CDR3 here is CASSLGNTGEETQYF. The DNA of the CDR3 is TGTGCCAGCAGCTTAGGAAATACAGGGGAAGAGACCCAGTACTTC.

This chain uses TRBV4-1 with TRBJ2-4, with a possible D match to TRBD1 (7 bases). The CDR3 covers 19 residues. From germline, CDR1 is MGHRA and CDR2 YSYEKL. Trimming shortened V by 0 bases and J by 3 bases, and 21 bases separated the two germline ends. CDR3 sequence (DNA): TGCGCCAGCAGCCAAGAGGGGGGAAACAGGGGTGTTTACAAAAACATTCAGTACTTC. It encodes CASSQEGGNRGVYKNIQYF.

The CDR3 region has the DNA TGTGCCAGCAGCGTGGCCGGGACAGGGGGAACCTTC. Protein: CASSVAGTGGTF. The chain links TRBV7-3 to TRBJ1-2, with 11 bases identical to TRBD1. In germline, CDR1 is SGHTA, CDR2 FQGTGA. This CDR3 region has 12 residues. V lost 5 bases, J lost 14 bases, and 7 bases stayed unmatched. The complete variable domain, with remaining parts taken from reference TRBV7-3 and TRBJ1-2, reads GAGVSQTPSNKVTEKGKYVELRCDPISGHTALYWYRQSLGQGPEFLIYFQGTGAADDSGLPNDRFFAVRPEGSVSTLKIQRTERGDSAVYLCASSVAGTGGTFGSGTRLTVV.

V is TRBV7-2 and J is TRBJ1-1; TRBD1 agrees at 8 bases. This CDR3 spans 14 amino acids. CDR1 SGHTA and CDR2 FQGNSA come from the germline V gene. With 6 bases clipped from V and 1 base from J, the junction kept 4 bases outside the gene matches. CDR3 in amino acids: CASRAGGGNTEAFF. CDR3 DNA sequence: TGTGCCAGCAGGGCAGGGGGCGGGAACACTGAAGCTTTCTTT.

The V gene is TRBV10-3, the J gene TRBJ1-2; 8 bases are a match to TRBD1. The length of the CDR3 is 14 residues. CDR1 and CDR2 from the germline V gene are ENHRY and SYGVKD. The V and J ends lost 1 base and 5 bases, in that order; junction bases with no gene match: 3. This CDR3 reads CAISELQGEYGYTF. For the CDR3, the DNA is TGTGCCATCAGTGAGTTACAGGGGGAATATGGCTACACCTTC.

The genes are TRBV19 and TRBJ2-5, with no clear D. Trimming left V 5 bases short and J 1 base short, with 5 bases between. The CDR3 covers 12 residues. Germline lookup yields CDR1 LNHDA and CDR2 SQIVND (reference sequence). The CDR3 spells CASSSSQETQYF. For the CDR3, the DNA is TGTGCCAGTAGTTCCAGCCAAGAGACCCAGTACTTC.

The rearrangement links TRBV18 to TRBJ1-1; a possible D gene is TRBD1 (6 bases). The V end lost 3 bases, the J end lost 1 base, and 12 bases lay between the germline ends. Germline CDR1 is KGHSH and CDR2 is LQKENI. The CDR3 totals 15 residues. The CDR3 sequence: CASSPLTTGNTEAFF. The CDR3 nucleotides read TGTGCCAGCTCACCCCTAACGACAGGGAACACTGAAGCTTTCTTT.

The V and J genes are TRBV5-6 and TRBJ1-1, with no clear D. CDR1 and CDR2 (germline): SGHDT, YYEEEE. V was cut by 2 bases and J by 0 bases, with 5 bases left in between. This CDR3 region has 13 residues. The CDR3 DNA reads TGTGCCAGCAGCTTAAGCTTGAACACTGAAGCTTTCTTT. Translation: CASSLSLNTEAFF.

The chain carries TRBV6-5 and TRBJ1-2, with a weak D call TRBD1 (5 bases). This CDR3 is built from 14 residues. V was pared by 5 bases and J by 4 bases, with 14 bases between. Germline lookup yields CDR1 MNHEY and CDR2 SVGAGI. CDR3 loop: CASSAAGPSYGYTF. The CDR3 nucleotides read TGTGCCAGCAGTGCCGCGGGGCCTAGCTATGGCTACACCTTC.

Only a few counts were recorded for this clone. The genes are TRBV29-1 and TRBJ1-3; 7 positions agree with TRBD1. From germline, CDR1 is SQVTM and CDR2 ANQGSEA. With V trimmed by 6 bases and J by 4 bases, 3 bases remained unmatched. CDR3 length: 12 residues. DNA of the CDR3: TGCAGCGTCCGGGACAGCGGAAACACCATATATTTT. This encodes CSVRDSGNTIYF.

The chain recombines TRBV6-6 with TRBJ1-1, with TRBD1 as a possible D gene (5 bases). The CDR3 is 16 amino acids. The V gene's germline CDR1 is MNHNY and CDR2 SVGAGI (reference sequence). V gave up 5 bases and J gave up 0 bases, with 16 bases separating them. Here the CDR3 DNA reads TGTGCCAGCAGTACTCAGCAGACAGTCATGAACACTGAAGCTTTCTTT. It yields the protein CASSTQQTVMNTEAFF.

This chain joins TRBV6-5 and TRBJ2-1, with TRBD2 identical over 9 bases. Germline V lookup: CDR1 MNHEY, CDR2 SVGAGI. V lost 0 bases and J lost 7; bases outside the gene matches: 4. The CDR3 contains 15 residues. The CDR3 is CASSYSRGGSNEQFF. The DNA for the CDR3 is TGTGCCAGCAGTTACTCGCGGGGGGGCTCGAATGAGCAGTTCTTC.

The chain combines TRBV29-1 with TRBJ1-4; maybe TRBD1 (5 bases). The CDR3 runs 13 residues. Trimming cost V 5 bases and J 6 bases, with 13 bases left between them. Germline-derived CDR1 and CDR2 are SQVTM and ANQGSEA. The chain's CDR3 is CSVRAMGHEKLFF. In nucleotides, the CDR3 is TGCAGCGTTCGGGCCATGGGGCATGAAAAACTGTTTTTT.

The chain uses TRBV7-9 and TRBJ2-3; D uncertain. Germline assignment: CDR1 SEHNR and CDR2 FQNEAQ (reference sequence). The CDR3 runs to 16 residues. V was shortened by 2 bases and J by 3 bases, with 15 bases between the two germline ends. The CDR3 here is CASSLKLSVKTDTQYF. In nucleotides, the CDR3 is TGTGCCAGCAGCTTAAAATTATCAGTTAAGACAGATACGCAGTATTTT.

CDR3 protein: CASSSRIDPSTDTQYF. As DNA, the CDR3 is TGTGCCAGCAGCTCGCGGATAGACCCAAGCACAGATACGCAGTATTTT. The V gene is TRBV7-8, the J gene TRBJ2-3; D is undetermined. The CDR3 loop spans 16 amino acids. The germline gives CDR1 SGHVS, CDR2 FQNEAQ. Trimming removed 4 bases from V and 0 bases from J, with 14 bases in between.

This chain joins TRBV9 and TRBJ2-7; TRBD1 matches at 11 bases. The germline gives CDR1 SGDLS, CDR2 YYNGEE. The CDR3 sequence is 18 residues long. Trimming took 6 bases from V and 7 from J; bases not matched to a gene: 21. The DNA of the CDR3 is TGTGCCAGCACGCCCGGGGGACAGGGGGTCACTAGCCGGCGAGAGCAGTACTTC. Its protein product is CASTPGGQGVTSRREQYF. The full variable domain, completed using reference TRBV9 and TRBJ2-7, is DSGVTQTPKHLITATGQRVTLRCSPRSGDLSVYWYQQSLDQGLQFLIQYYNGEERAKGNILERFSAQQFPDLHSELNLSSLELGDSALYFCASTPGGQGVTSRREQYFGPGTRLTVT.

The rearrangement links TRBV7-8 to TRBJ2-7, with TRBD1 matching over 9 bases. The CDR3 runs to 14 residues. CDR1 and CDR2 (germline): SGHVS, FQNEAQ. V lost 5 bases, J lost 6 bases, and 8 bases stayed unmatched. In nucleotides, the CDR3 is TGTGCCAGCAGCCCGACCGCGGACAGGGGCGAGCAGTACTTC. It is translated as CASSPTADRGEQYF.

This clone showed up just a few times. V and J are TRBV5-5 and TRBJ1-4; D is possibly TRBD1 (5 bases). Germline V lookup: CDR1 SGHKS, CDR2 YYEKEE (reference sequence). The CDR3 loop spans 15 amino acids. With 0 bases removed from V and 4 bases from J, the gap between germline ends came to 10 bases. The CDR3 region has the DNA TGTGCCAGCAGCTTGGCCTCAGGGTTTAATGAAAAACTGTTTTTT. Protein product: CASSLASGFNEKLFF.